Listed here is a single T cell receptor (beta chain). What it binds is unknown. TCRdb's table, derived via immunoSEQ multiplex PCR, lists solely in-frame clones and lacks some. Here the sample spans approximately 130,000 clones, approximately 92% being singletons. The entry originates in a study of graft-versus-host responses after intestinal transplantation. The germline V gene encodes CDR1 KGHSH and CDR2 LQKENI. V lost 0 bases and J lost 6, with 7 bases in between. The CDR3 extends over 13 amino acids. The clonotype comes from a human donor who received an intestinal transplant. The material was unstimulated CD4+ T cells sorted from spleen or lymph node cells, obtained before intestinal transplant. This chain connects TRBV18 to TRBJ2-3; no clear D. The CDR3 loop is CASSPPGPDTQYF. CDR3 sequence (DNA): TGTGCCAGCTCACCACCTGGGCCGGATACGCAGTATTTT.